The clone carrying this T cell receptor (beta chain) was detected only a few times. The antigen is unknown. The CDR3 extends over 15 amino acids. The germline V gene has CDR1 SGHNT and CDR2 YYREEE (reference sequence). Trimming left V 1 base short and J 5 bases short, with 13 bases between. The time point was: naive CD8 control sorted from an acute-time-point sample. The data derive from a study of CD8 T cells in acute hepatitis C reinfection. Some clones are missing from TCRdb's copy, which holds only in-frame ones; the method was immunoSEQ multiplex PCR. Seen here are tens of thousands of clones, 75% to 90% observed once, and the top ten hold roughly 11%. Study conclusions and caveats: Only TCRbeta was bulk sequenced, so alphabeta pairing is unknown. CDR3 sequences shared with other epitopes were rare. Diversity was high, without significant differences between resolver and chronic groups. Preferential TRBV04 and TRBV06 usage appeared in all groups and was not explained by the naive pool.

The chain employs TRBV5-4 and TRBJ1-5; maybe TRBD1 (5 bases). The sample taken for sequencing was naive CD8+ T cells from PBMCs. This receptor was identified in a young woman who spontaneously cleared hepatitis C infection. The CDR3 bases are TGTGCCAGCAGCTTGTGGACGGGAGGGGATCAGCCCCAGCATTTT. Amino acid sequence: CASSLWTGGDQPQHF.